The 26 T cell receptor beta chains given below trace back to one sample, sequenced in a study of beta chain features in type 1 diabetes (dated by TCRdb to the late 2010s). Library construction relied on the immunoSEQ multiplex PCR assay. The High Capacity cDNA Reverse Transcription Kit was used to reverse transcribe all of the isolated RNA, meaning that expressed TCRB transcripts were what got sequenced. Here the immuneACCESS table is served through TCRdb, limited to in-frame sequences with V and J called. Missing clones are a known gap in these copies; in checked studies unresolved V genes cover under half, and the rest lacks a known reason. A total of around 240,000 clones appear in this sample, around 65% of them only once. 0.053% of the sample belongs to the ten largest clones. The specimen was naive CD4+ T cells from blood. This specimen's cell subset or site label, per the study, means: true naive CD4+ T cells. Receptor source: a man aged 30-40 years in good health.

The chain links TRBV4-2 to TRBJ1-1; D uncertain. The germline V gene has CDR1 LGHNA and CDR2 YNFKEQ. The CDR3 is 15 amino acids. V gave up 1 base and J gave up 1 base, with 10 bases separating them. The chain's CDR3 is CASSQGRVTNTEAFF. Here the CDR3 DNA reads TGTGCCAGCAGCCAAGGGAGGGTGACGAACACTGAAGCTTTCTTT.

This rearrangement joins TRBV9 to TRBJ2-1; TRBD1 aligns across 9 bases. This CDR3 comprises 15 residues. V gave up 0 bases and J gave up 13 bases; unmatched junction bases: 11. From germline, CDR1 is SGDLS and CDR2 YYNGEE. CDR3 sequence reads: CASSVVQGQGMGQFF. The CDR3 DNA is TGTGCCAGCAGCGTAGTACAGGGACAGGGAATGGGTCAGTTCTTC.

This clone occurred a few times. The V call is TRBV29-1, the J call TRBJ2-4; D might be TRBD2 (5 bases). Germline CDR1 SQVTM, CDR2 ANQGSEA. Trimming took 7 bases from V and 0 from J, leaving 10 bases between them. The CDR3 runs 13 residues. The CDR3 loop is CSARGLAKNIQYF. In DNA form, the CDR3 reads TGCAGCGCTCGAGGACTAGCCAAAAACATTCAGTACTTC.

V is TRBV4-2 and J is TRBJ2-7; D is possibly TRBD1 (5 bases). CDR1 LGHNA and CDR2 YNFKEQ come from the germline V gene. Deletions cut 1 base from V and 2 bases from J, with 15 bases between. The CDR3 is 16 amino acids. The CDR3 nucleotides are TGTGCCAGCAGCCAAGTCAGTGGAGACAGCGCCTACGAGCAGTACTTC. Translation: CASSQVSGDSAYEQYF.

The CDR3 reads CASSRRSTDTQYF. CDR3 nucleotide sequence: TGTGCCAGCAGCCGCCGCAGCACAGATACGCAGTATTTT. This chain connects TRBV5-6 to TRBJ2-3; D ambiguous. The length of the CDR3 is 13 residues. CDR1 SGHDT and CDR2 YYEEEE come from the germline V gene. Trimming shortened V by 4 bases and J by 0 bases, and 6 bases separated the two germline ends.

This rearrangement joins TRBV9 to TRBJ1-3; D not resolved. Germline lookup yields CDR1 SGDLS and CDR2 YYNGEE. This CDR3 is 14 amino acids long. Trimming stripped 7 bases from V and 2 bases from J, with 13 bases between. The CDR3 bases are TGTGCCAGCGGGGTCTTAGAAACTGGAAACACCATATATTTT. Protein product: CASGVLETGNTIYF. Using reference TRBV9 and TRBJ1-3 for the parts outside the CDR3, the full variable domain is DSGVTQTPKHLITATGQRVTLRCSPRSGDLSVYWYQQSLDQGLQFLIQYYNGEERAKGNILERFSAQQFPDLHSELNLSSLELGDSALYFCASGVLETGNTIYFGEGSWLTVV.

CDR3 in amino acids: CASSEGPGELFF. CDR3 sequence (DNA): TGTGCCAGCAGTGAAGGTCCCGGGGAGCTGTTTTTT. This chain joins TRBV2 and TRBJ2-2; unclear D gene. V lost 1 base and J 6 bases, leaving 3 bases between the germline ends. CDR3 length: 12 amino acids. Germline V CDR1 and CDR2: SNHLY, FYNNEI.

This rearrangement joins TRBV7-9 to TRBJ2-5; 12 bases fit TRBD2. With 5 bases clipped from V and 5 bases from J, the junction kept 6 bases outside the gene matches. Germline lookup yields CDR1 SEHNR and CDR2 FQNEAQ (reference sequence). This CDR3 comprises 15 residues. The CDR3 region has the DNA TGTGCCAGCAGCGGATGGCTAGCGGGAGGGGAGACCCAGTACTTC. Amino acid sequence: CASSGWLAGGETQYF.

The genes are TRBV2 and TRBJ2-6; D unresolved. This CDR3 has 13 residues. Trimming removed 8 bases at V and 0 bases at J, with 5 bases between. CDR1 and CDR2 (germline): SNHLY, FYNNEI. The CDR3 DNA reads TGTGCCAGCGCGTCCTCTGGGGCCAACGTCCTGACTTTC. It codes for CASASSGANVLTF.

The gene calls are TRBV27 and TRBJ2-3; no reliable D call. The CDR3 runs to 13 residues. Germline CDR1 and CDR2: MNHEY and SMNVEV (reference sequence). V was pared by 11 bases and J by 0 bases, with 12 bases between. The CDR3 DNA follows: TGTGCCGACCAGCTAGGGAGCACAGATACGCAGTATTTT. It codes for CADQLGSTDTQYF.

The V gene is TRBV15, the J gene TRBJ2-7; D not certain. This CDR3 is 12 amino acids long. The V and J ends lost 5 bases and 2 bases respectively, with 7 bases between them. Germline CDR1 reads LNHNV; CDR2 reads YYDKDF (reference sequence). CDR3 protein: CATSFSTYEQYF. In DNA, the CDR3 is TGTGCCACCAGCTTCTCGACCTACGAGCAGTACTTC. The entire variable domain, with the rest obtained from reference TRBV15 and TRBJ2-7, is as follows: DAMVIQNPRYQVTQFGKPVTLSCSQTLNHNVMYWYQQKSSQAPKLLFHYYDKDFNNEADTPDNFQSRRPNTSFCFLDIRSPGLGDTAMYLCATSFSTYEQYFGPGTRLTVT.

The genes are TRBV29-1 and TRBJ2-1, with D unclear. Trimming removed 7 bases at V and 2 bases at J, with 6 bases between. CDR1 SQVTM and CDR2 ANQGSEA come from the germline V gene. CDR3 length: 11 amino acids. CDR3 residues: CSDRTYNEQFF. CDR3 nucleotides: TGCAGCGATCGGACCTACAATGAGCAGTTCTTC.

The J gene is TRBJ1-2, the V gene TRBV14; no definite D call. V was pared by 0 bases and J by 0 bases, with 8 bases between. The CDR3 sequence is 15 residues long. CDR1 SGHDN and CDR2 FVKESK come from the germline V gene. CDR3 in amino acids: CASSQDHRANYGYTF. The CDR3 coding sequence is TGTGCCAGCAGCCAAGATCACAGAGCTAACTATGGCTACACCTTC.

The chain couples TRBV30 to TRBJ2-3; 12 nucleotides match TRBD2. The trim removed 1 base at V and 7 bases at J, leaving 6 bases unmatched. The CDR3 totals 15 residues. Per germline, CDR1 GTSNPN and CDR2 SVGIG (reference sequence). The CDR3 reads CAWSALAGGLYTQYF. The CDR3 DNA sequence: TGTGCCTGGAGTGCACTAGCGGGGGGACTATATACGCAGTATTTT.

This clone was counted once. V is TRBV23-1 and J is TRBJ1-2; D uncertain. TRBV23-1 falls under the ORF class, with uncertain function. The CDR3 is 10 residues long. V was shortened by 0 bases and J by 7 bases, with 0 bases between the two germline ends. The CDR3 loop reads CASSQSGYTF. The CDR3 DNA reads as TGCGCCAGCAGTCAATCTGGCTACACCTTC.

V and J are TRBV11-2 and TRBJ2-3; weak D call: TRBD2 (6 bases). V lost 2 bases, J lost 6 bases, and 18 bases lay in between. Germline V gene lookup returns CDR1 SGHAT and CDR2 FQNNGV. This CDR3 is built from 16 residues. The CDR3 region has the DNA TGTGCCAGCAGCTTAAGAGCGGGTGATCCGGGGGATACGCAGTATTTT. This codes for CASSLRAGDPGDTQYF.

This chain connects TRBV27 to TRBJ2-1; possibly TRBD2 for D (5 bases). The CDR3 extends over 14 amino acids. In germline, CDR1 is MNHEY, CDR2 SMNVEV (reference sequence). Trimming shortened V by 6 bases and J by 1 base, and 10 bases separated the two germline ends. CDR3 DNA: TGTGCCAGCAGGCTAGCCCTATCCTACAATGAGCAGTTCTTC. Its protein is CASRLALSYNEQFF.

The chain joins TRBV30 to TRBJ2-1, with a tentative D call TRBD2 (5 bases). This CDR3 is built from 11 residues. V was pared by 5 bases and J by 5 bases, with 7 bases between. Germline CDR1 reads GTSNPN; CDR2 reads SVGIG (reference sequence). The CDR3: CAWGLNNEQFF. For the CDR3, the DNA is TGTGCCTGGGGACTCAACAATGAGCAGTTCTTC.

The genes are TRBV25-1 and TRBJ1-1; D remains ambiguous. V lost 0 bases and J lost 4, with 15 bases in between. There are 16 residues in the CDR3. Germline lookup yields CDR1 MGHDK and CDR2 SYGVNS. The CDR3 nucleotides read TGTGCCAGCAGTGAATACCAAACTCGCGAGACCACTGAAGCTTTCTTT. It codes for CASSEYQTRETTEAFF.

Only one count was recorded for this clone. The chain recombines TRBV30 with TRBJ2-1; D perhaps matches TRBD2 (6 bases). The length of the CDR3 is 14 residues. The ends were cut back, 3 bases at V and 8 bases at J, with 17 bases in the middle. In germline, CDR1 is GTSNPN, CDR2 SVGIG (reference sequence). CDR3 sequence: CAWRSGLPPDEQFF. CDR3 nucleotide sequence: TGTGCCTGGAGATCAGGACTACCCCCCGATGAGCAGTTCTTC.

This clone was recorded a few times. J is TRBJ2-5 and V is TRBV29-1; 8 nucleotides match TRBD1. V dropped 6 bases and J dropped 4; count of bases not matched to a gene: 7. Germline CDR1 reads SQVTM; CDR2 reads ANQGSEA. CDR3 length equals 13 residues. The CDR3 sequence is CSVMSGGAETQYF. DNA of the CDR3: TGCAGCGTGATGTCAGGGGGCGCAGAGACCCAGTACTTC.

This chain links TRBV14 with TRBJ2-1, with D maybe TRBD2 (6 bases). CDR1 is SGHDN, CDR2 FVKESK, per germline. The CDR3 is 19 amino acids. V gave up 1 base and J gave up 3 bases, with 22 bases separating them. The CDR3 sequence is CASSQAETAPWRDYNEQFF. The CDR3 DNA is TGTGCCAGCAGCCAAGCTGAAACAGCACCTTGGAGGGACTACAATGAGCAGTTCTTC.

The chain couples TRBV7-9 to TRBJ2-5; TRBD2 agrees at 10 bases. Trimming cost V 3 bases and J 5 bases; bases outside gene matches: 6. The CDR3 consists of 15 residues. From germline, CDR1 is SEHNR and CDR2 FQNEAQ (reference sequence). The CDR3 loop reads CASSFQAGGKETQYF. The CDR3 coding sequence is TGTGCCAGCAGCTTTCAAGCGGGAGGGAAGGAGACCCAGTACTTC.

This sequence joins TRBV29-1 and TRBJ2-1, with TRBD2 matching over 7 bases. V was clipped by 7 bases and J by 3 bases; unmatched bases: 0. There are 11 residues in the CDR3. The germline CDR1 and CDR2 sequences are SQVTM and ANQGSEA. CDR3 protein: CSGGGYNEQFF. DNA for the CDR3: TGCAGCGGCGGGGGCTACAATGAGCAGTTCTTC.

This clone was counted between two and nine times. The chain links TRBV4-3 to TRBJ2-1, with TRBD2 matching over 8 bases. The V gene's germline CDR1 is LGHNA and CDR2 YSLEER. Unmatched junction bases numbered 4, after V lost 2 bases and J lost 4 bases. The CDR3 contains 15 residues. The CDR3 DNA reads TGCGCCAGCAGCCAACTAGCGGGCCGATACAATGAGCAGTTCTTC. Its translation: CASSQLAGRYNEQFF.

The chain employs TRBV23-1 and TRBJ2-2, with 11 bases matching TRBD1. TRBV23-1 is an open reading frame whose function is uncertain. With V trimmed by 0 bases and J by 4 bases, 1 base remained unmatched. This CDR3 is built from 16 residues. The CDR3 protein is CASSQSDRGPTGELFF. As DNA, the CDR3 is TGCGCCAGCAGTCAATCGGACAGGGGGCCCACCGGGGAGCTGTTTTTT.